Below, 6 T cell receptor beta chains from the same sample are listed, as sequenced in a study of shared clonotypes between healthy human individuals. TCRdb's table, derived via immunoSEQ multiplex PCR, lists solely in-frame clones and lacks some. The sample lists 400,000 to 600,000 clones; 60% to 80% were seen once. The sample taken for sequencing was PBMCs. The receptors were sampled from a woman between 40 and 55 years old in good health. Some clones in this sample may be carry-over from other donors' samples.

The J gene is TRBJ2-3, the V gene TRBV9; weak D call: TRBD2 (6 bases). V lost 3 bases and J 10 bases, leaving 18 bases between the germline ends. This CDR3 contains 14 residues. CDR1 is SGDLS and CDR2 is YYNGEE in the germline V gene. The CDR3 here is CASSAPRRGWAQYF. CDR3 in DNA: TGTGCCAGCAGCGCGCCCCGTCGGGGGTGGGCGCAGTATTTT.

Concerning this clone itself: Other DNA sequences of this sample code for an identical CDR3. The chain couples TRBV28 to TRBJ1-5; no firm D call. The CDR3 totals 14 residues. V lost 2 bases, J lost 5 bases, and 10 bases lay in between. Germline V gene sequence: CDR1 MDHEN, CDR2 SYDVKM. The CDR3: CASSLRAGHQPQHF. The CDR3 DNA follows: TGTGCCAGCAGTTTAAGGGCAGGCCATCAGCCCCAGCATTTT.

This chain links TRBV5-6 with TRBJ2-1; a possible D gene is TRBD2 (5 bases). The CDR3 spans 15 residues. The V gene lost 2 bases and the J gene lost 2 bases, with 11 bases spanning the gap. Germline values: CDR1 SGHDT, CDR2 YYEEEE. The CDR3 sequence is CASSLIGSPYNEQFF. The CDR3 DNA sequence: TGTGCCAGCAGCTTAATAGGGAGTCCCTACAATGAGCAGTTCTTC. The variable domain in full, with the rest retrieved from reference TRBV5-6 and TRBJ2-1, is DAGVTQSPTHLIKTRGQQVTLRCSPKSGHDTVSWYQQALGQGPQFIFQYYEEEERQRGNFPDRFSGHQFPNYSSELNVNALLLGDSALYLCASSLIGSPYNEQFFGPGTRLTVL.

V and J are TRBV4-3 and TRBJ1-4; no reliable D call. Trimming took off 0 bases at V and 4 bases at J, with 9 bases between the two ends. The CDR3 runs to 15 residues. CDR1 and CDR2 from the germline V gene are LGHNA and YSLEER. The CDR3 DNA reads TGCGCCAGCAGCCAAGATCCATTGGTTAATGAAAAACTGTTTTTT. Protein product: CASSQDPLVNEKLFF.

This clone was picked up a small number of times. The gene calls are TRBV7-2 and TRBJ1-2; 8 nucleotides match TRBD1. The ends lost 5 bases at V and 4 bases at J; junction bases unmatched: 9. This CDR3 is built from 15 residues. Looked up from germline, CDR1 is SGHTA and CDR2 is FQGNSA. CDR3 coding DNA: TGTGCCAGCAGCACCCGACAGGGGTTCGCCTATGGCTACACCTTC. Protein sequence: CASSTRQGFAYGYTF.

The gene calls are TRBV6-5 and TRBJ2-5, with unresolved D. V shed 4 bases and J shed 2 bases, with 14 bases lying between them. Germline CDR1 is MNHEY and CDR2 is SVGAGI. The CDR3 sequence is 15 residues long. The chain's CDR3 is CASSSQALNQETQYF. CDR3 nucleotides: TGTGCCAGCAGTTCGCAAGCACTCAATCAAGAGACCCAGTACTTC.